This T cell receptor (beta chain) originates from a study of cytotoxic CD8 clonotypes in ibrutinib-treated CLL. Study results and limitations: Patients showed higher baseline clonality than age-matched healthy donors, and it tracked circulating CD8+ T-cell counts.

Sequencing was designed to attain a depth spanning 1 in 200,000 to 1 in 1 million T cells. The protocol was immunoSEQ multiplex PCR, while the TCRdb copy is restricted to in-frame clones and leaves out a portion. The sample gives nearly 100,000 clones, approximately 80% of which show up once; about 30% is in the top ten. The TCR beta libraries used 2 to 2.5 micrograms of genomic DNA that came from cryopreserved PBMCs. As regards this clone: Its antigen is undetermined.

The CDR3 totals 15 residues. V gave up 6 bases and J gave up 1 base, with 12 bases separating them. CDR1 is SSHAT and CDR2 is FNYEAQ in the germline V gene (reference sequence). V gene TRBV7-7 combines with J gene TRBJ2-2; D not resolved. Specimen: PBMCs, collected after 12 months of ibrutinib treatment. The source of this sequence is a human donor with chronic lymphocytic leukemia. The CDR3 sequence is CASSVTDMNTGELFF. The CDR3 DNA sequence: TGTGCCAGCAGTGTCACAGATATGAACACCGGGGAGCTGTTTTTT.